This T cell receptor beta chain was recorded in a study of Ad26.COV2.S vaccination and SARS-CoV-2 variants. About the study: Donor joined the COV1001 Ad26.COV2.S trial arm. Participants got Ad26.COV2.S intramuscularly, once or twice 56 days apart. Study results and limitations: The TCR breadth and depth analyses may have understated or missed part of the total T cell responses. Non-spike TCR breadth was similar in vaccine and placebo recipients.

Remarks on this clone: What it binds is unknown.

Some clones are missing from TCRdb's copy, which holds only in-frame ones; the method was immunoSEQ multiplex PCR. Of about 220,000 clones listed, 70% to 90% were seen once; the top ten hold approximately 12%. As to treatment: roughly 19 received Ad26.COV2.S at low or high dose, single or two shots; 5 received placebo; per-sample allocation not given. Day 63 after the first vaccine or placebo injection was the time point for sampling. Germline CDR1 LNHDA, CDR2 SQIVND (reference sequence). The CDR3 sequence is 16 residues long. Trimming cost V 5 bases and J 0 bases; bases outside gene matches: 6. The source material was peripheral blood, sampled in a trial of Ad26.COV2.S vaccine versus placebo. The clonotype originates from a person aged 18 to 59 who received the Ad26.COV2.S COVID-19 vaccine or a placebo. The rearrangement uses TRBV19 and TRBJ1-4, with 7 bases aligning to TRBD1. The CDR3 DNA reads as TGTGCCAGTAGTTCCCCCGGACAGGCAACTAATGAAAAACTGTTTTTT. Encoded protein: CASSSPGQATNEKLFF.